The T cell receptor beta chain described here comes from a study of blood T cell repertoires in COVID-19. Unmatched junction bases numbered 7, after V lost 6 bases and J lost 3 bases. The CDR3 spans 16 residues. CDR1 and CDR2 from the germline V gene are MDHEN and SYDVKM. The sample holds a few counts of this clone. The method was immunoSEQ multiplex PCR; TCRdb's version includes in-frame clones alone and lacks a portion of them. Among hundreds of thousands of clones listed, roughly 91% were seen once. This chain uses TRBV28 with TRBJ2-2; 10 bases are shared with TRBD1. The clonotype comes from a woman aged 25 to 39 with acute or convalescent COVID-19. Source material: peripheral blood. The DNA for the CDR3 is TGTGCCAGCAGCGAGACAGGGGGCCGTCACACCGGGGAGCTGTTTTTT. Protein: CASSETGGRHTGELFF.